This section outlines one TCR beta chain sequence together with its context. What it binds is unknown. The length of the CDR3 is 14 residues. With 60 Vbeta and 13 Jbeta primers, the PCR was carried out. Clones were read by immunoSEQ multiplex PCR, and TCRdb kept only the in-frame ones, dropping some. The sample lists about 190,000 clones; about four fifths were seen once. This record comes from a study of cytomegalovirus exposure and HLA in healthy donors. Overall study results and limits: A later look showed TCR association rates differing by HLA locus, highest for DRB1 and lowest for HLA-C. Several V segments, TRBV6-2 and TRBV6-3 among them, could not be told apart and were dropped. Trimming of TCR beta V- and J-genes showed a link, identified in a later analysis, to a missense DCLRE1C variant. Sequencing depth across donors, presence/absence analyses assumed, was roughly uniform.

The origin of this receptor is a man younger than 40 in good health and CMV-seropositive. Sequenced sample: PBMCs. J is TRBJ2-2 and V is TRBV21-1; TRBD2 was called by the table and not checked on the DNA. TRBV21-1 has pseudogene status. The CDR3 here is CASSKADSAGELFF. The CDR3 DNA is TGTGCCAGCAGCAAAGCGGATAGCGCCGGGGAGCTGTTTTTT.